These 15 T cell receptor beta chains share one sample of origin, sequenced in a study of blood T cell repertoires in COVID-19 (dated by TCRdb to about 2020). Library preparation employed the immunoSEQ multiplex PCR assay. The immuneACCESS repertoire file appears here via TCRdb, limited to in-frame rearrangements. These files lack a portion of the clones; in checked studies, under half of the deficit traces to unresolved V genes, and the cause of the others is not known. The sample data list 120,000 to 150,000 clones, and less than 90% of these were observed just once. 5.8% of the sample comes from the top ten. The sequencing sample was made of PBMCs or T cells enriched from blood (not recorded which). These receptors all come from a woman aged 50 to 65 who had been exposed to COVID-19.

In DNA form, the CDR3 reads TGCAGCGTTGGCGGGGGGCGTCAGCCCCAGCATTTT. Its protein product is CSVGGGRQPQHF. The chain combines TRBV29-1 with TRBJ1-5, with D possibly being TRBD1 (6 bases). This CDR3 has 12 residues. Per germline, CDR1 SQVTM and CDR2 ANQGSEA. V was shortened by 4 bases and J by 6 bases, with 10 bases between the two germline ends.

The V and J genes are TRBV7-2 and TRBJ1-2; TRBD1 agrees at 8 bases. CDR1 and CDR2 from the germline V gene are SGHTA and FQGNSA. V was clipped by 5 bases and J by 4 bases; unmatched bases: 3. The CDR3 contains 13 residues. The CDR3 region has the DNA TGTGCCAGCAGCATGGACAGGGTCTATGGCTACACCTTC. Translated, it gives CASSMDRVYGYTF.

J is TRBJ1-5 and V is TRBV16, with 7 bases identical to TRBD1. Trimming cost V 4 bases and J 4 bases; bases outside gene matches: 10. The CDR3 consists of 16 residues. Germline V lookup: CDR1 KGHSY, CDR2 FQNENV. For the CDR3, the DNA is TGTGCCAGCAGCCCGAGGTTGGGACAGACTAATCAGCCCCAGCATTTT. Residues: CASSPRLGQTNQPQHF.

The chain employs TRBV4-2 and TRBJ2-1, with 10 bases aligning to TRBD2. Germline V gene data show CDR1 as LGHNA and CDR2 as YNFKEQ. Trimming at V came to 0 bases and at J to 6 bases, leaving 11 bases not matched to a gene. This CDR3 contains 18 residues. This chain's CDR3 is CASSQELRTSGKSNEQFF. The CDR3 bases are TGTGCCAGCAGCCAAGAGCTGAGGACTAGCGGAAAGTCCAATGAGCAGTTCTTC.

The chain uses TRBV4-1 and TRBJ2-1; 14 positions agree with TRBD2. CDR1 is MGHRA and CDR2 is YSYEKL in the germline V gene. V lost 0 bases to trimming and J lost 5 bases; unmatched junction nucleotides: 9. The CDR3 covers 19 residues. The CDR3 region is CASSQDRTSGRHGDNEQFF. The CDR3 DNA follows: TGCGCCAGCAGCCAAGACAGGACTAGCGGGAGGCATGGCGACAATGAGCAGTTCTTC.

In its sample, this clone was seen a few times. The rearrangement links TRBV2 to TRBJ1-3; D unclear. Germline V lookup: CDR1 SNHLY, CDR2 FYNNEI. CDR3 size: 14 residues. V was cut by 8 bases and J by 2 bases, with 13 bases left in between. The CDR3 sequence: CASGNGGTGNTIYF. The CDR3, as DNA: TGTGCCAGCGGGAACGGAGGGACTGGAAACACCATATATTTT. Full variable domain (rest looked up from reference TRBV2 and TRBJ1-3): EPEVTQTPSHQVTQMGQEVILRCVPISNHLYFYWYRQILGQKVEFLVSFYNNEISEKSEIFDDQFSVERPDGSNFTLKIRSTKLEDSAMYFCASGNGGTGNTIYFGEGSWLTVV.

The CDR3 DNA is TGTGCCATCAGCCCAGGGCCGAACACTGAAGCTTTCTTT. Translated: CAISPGPNTEAFF. The chain links TRBV10-3 to TRBJ1-1; TRBD1 might be the D (5 bases). CDR1 ENHRY and CDR2 SYGVKD come from the germline V gene. There are 13 residues in the CDR3. Trimming left V 6 bases short and J 1 base short, with 9 bases between.

The chain uses TRBV5-6 and TRBJ2-7; possibly TRBD1 for D (6 bases). The CDR3 has 13 residues. From germline, CDR1 is SGHDT and CDR2 YYEEEE. Trimming shortened V by 0 bases and J by 7 bases, and 11 bases separated the two germline ends. CDR3 in amino acids: CASSLDRASEQYF. In nucleotides, the CDR3 is TGTGCCAGCAGCTTGGACAGGGCGTCAGAGCAGTACTTC.

J is TRBJ2-7 and V is TRBV10-3; weak D call: TRBD2 (6 bases). This CDR3 is 16 amino acids long. From germline, CDR1 is ENHRY and CDR2 SYGVKD. Trimming removed 0 bases from V and 5 bases from J, with 17 bases in between. The CDR3: CAISESEGGLRNEQYF. In DNA form, the CDR3 reads TGTGCCATCAGTGAGTCGGAAGGAGGGCTCAGGAACGAGCAGTACTTC.

The chain is built from TRBV5-4 and TRBJ2-5; 10 positions agree with TRBD1. Losses at the gene ends were 3 bases for V and 3 bases for J; bases not matched to a gene: 2. The CDR3 has 14 residues. Germline CDR1 and CDR2: SGHNT and YYREEE (reference sequence). CDR3 coding DNA: TGTGCCAGCAGCTCGGGACAGGGGAAAGAGACCCAGTACTTC. Amino acids: CASSSGQGKETQYF.

This chain joins TRBV14 and TRBJ1-1; D not resolved. CDR1 is SGHDN, CDR2 FVKESK, per germline. V lost 3 bases to trimming and J lost 4 bases, with 6 bases between them. The length of the CDR3 is 12 residues. The chain's CDR3 is CASSHLRTEAFF. The CDR3 DNA reads TGTGCCAGCAGCCACCTACGCACTGAAGCTTTCTTT.

J is TRBJ2-1 and V is TRBV2; 14 positions agree with TRBD2. From germline, CDR1 is SNHLY and CDR2 FYNNEI. V shed 8 bases and J 5 bases; nucleotides not matched to a gene: 11. The CDR3 spans 17 residues. The CDR3 DNA reads as TGTGCCAGCCCGGCACCCGGACTAGCGGGGGGAAACAATGAGCAGTTCTTC. Protein sequence: CASPAPGLAGGNNEQFF. Using reference TRBV2 and TRBJ2-1 for the parts outside the CDR3, the full variable domain is EPEVTQTPSHQVTQMGQEVILRCVPISNHLYFYWYRQILGQKVEFLVSFYNNEISEKSEIFDDQFSVERPDGSNFTLKIRSTKLEDSAMYFCASPAPGLAGGNNEQFFGPGTRLTVL.

The count of this clone is one. The genes are TRBV7-2 and TRBJ2-7; TRBD2 matches at 9 bases. CDR1 is SGHTA, CDR2 FQGNSA, per germline. The CDR3 is 16 amino acids. Losses at the gene ends were 3 bases for V and 6 bases for J; bases not matched to a gene: 12. The CDR3 coding sequence is TGTGCCAGCAGCTTGAGGGCTAGCGGGAATTCTGGCGAGCAGTACTTC. Translating gives CASSLRASGNSGEQYF.

The gene calls are TRBV18 and TRBJ1-2; 8 nucleotides line up with TRBD1. The V gene's germline CDR1 is KGHSH and CDR2 LQKENI. The CDR3 covers 15 residues. With V trimmed by 3 bases and J by 0 bases, 3 bases remained unmatched. CDR3 in amino acids: CASSPDRASNYGYTF. The CDR3 coding sequence is TGTGCCAGCTCACCGGACAGGGCTTCTAACTATGGCTACACCTTC.

The chain has TRBV6-5 and TRBJ1-4; possibly TRBD1 for D (5 bases). CDR1 and CDR2 (germline): MNHEY, SVGAGI. The CDR3 length is 15 residues. V lost 4 bases and J lost 8, with 17 bases in between. The CDR3 loop reads CASSFYDSQAEKLFF. The DNA of the CDR3 is TGTGCCAGCAGTTTTTACGACAGCCAAGCCGAAAAACTGTTTTTT.